This is a list of T cell receptor beta chains from one sample in a study of shared clonotypes between healthy human individuals. This table comes from immunoSEQ multiplex PCR, and its TCRdb copy is limited to in-frame clones, with some not included. This table has over 2 million clones, around 93% appearing once. The sequenced sample consisted of naive CD4+ T cells from PBMCs. These receptors all stem from a man between 18 and 35 years old in good health. Some clones in this sample may be carry-over from other donors' samples. Each CDR3 is given with its conserved first and last residue. D genes are given only for firm matches. Some rows mark clone size as missing; the rest say once, few, many or name a class of expanded clone.

cdr3_nt cdr3_aa j_call v_call clone_size d_call
TGTGCCAGCAGCTTTTACCGGGACAGGGGGAACACTGAAGCTTTCTTT CASSFYRDRGNTEAFF TRBJ1-1 TRBV7-2 - TRBD1
TGTGCCAGTAGTTCAGGGGACAGAAGTAATGAAAAACTGTTTTTT CASSSGDRSNEKLFF TRBJ1-4 TRBV19 once TRBD1
TGTGCCAGCAGCTTAATCTCTCAGGGTCTAAGCGAGCAGTACTTC CASSLISQGLSEQYF TRBJ2-7 TRBV11-2 - -
TGTGCCAGCAGCTTAACAGGGACGTTGGGCAATCAGCCCCAGCATTTT CASSLTGTLGNQPQHF TRBJ1-5 TRBV7-2 - -
TGTGCCAGCTCGACAGGACAGGCCTCGAACACTGAAGCTTTCTTT CASSTGQASNTEAFF TRBJ1-1 TRBV18 - TRBD1
TGTGCCAGCAGCGTAGGACAGGGGGTCTCCTACGAGCAGTACTTC CASSVGQGVSYEQYF TRBJ2-7 TRBV9 - TRBD1
TGTGCCAGCAGCTCACGGGACAGCTGGTACGAGCAGTACTTC CASSSRDSWYEQYF TRBJ2-7 TRBV7-8 - TRBD1
TGCGCCAGCAGCCAAGAAGGGACAGTCTACGAGCAGTACTTC CASSQEGTVYEQYF TRBJ2-7 TRBV4-1 - TRBD1
TGTGCCAGCAGTTATCCCCAGGGTGGGGATGAGCAGTTCTTC CASSYPQGGDEQFF TRBJ2-1 TRBV6-9 - -
TGCAGCGTTGCGTGGGGTAGGGCAGGGGGGTTCGGCTACACCTTC CSVAWGRAGGFGYTF TRBJ1-2 TRBV29-1 - TRBD1
TGTGCCAGCACCATGGGGATAGAATCAGATACGCAGTATTTT CASTMGIESDTQYF TRBJ2-3 TRBV6-1 few -
TGTGCCAGCTCACCAAGGGTCCGGGACCCCTCAGATACGCAGTATTTT CASSPRVRDPSDTQYF TRBJ2-3 TRBV18 - -
TGTGCCAGCAGCTCCGGGAGAGGGGGCGAGTACGAGCAGTACTTC CASSSGRGGEYEQYF TRBJ2-7 TRBV27 once -
TGCGCCAGCAGTGGGGAATTAAACTATGGCTACACCTTC CASSGELNYGYTF TRBJ1-2 TRBV5-1 - -
TGTGCCAGCAGTTCAGGGGCCCCCAATTCACCCCTCCACTTT CASSSGAPNSPLHF TRBJ1-6 TRBV28 - -
TGTGCCAGCAGTTTGAGGGGGCGTACCGGGGAGCTGTTTTTT CASSLRGRTGELFF TRBJ2-2 TRBV27 - TRBD1
TGTGCCAGCAGCTCAGGACTAGCGGGAGACCTGGAGACCCAGTACTTC CASSSGLAGDLETQYF TRBJ2-5 TRBV5-4 - TRBD2
TGTGCCAGCAGCCAGAGGGCAGTAGCTAACTATGGCTACACCTTC CASSQRAVANYGYTF TRBJ1-2 TRBV12-1 - -
TGTGCCAGCAGCTCAGGGACAGGGGGCTACGAGCAGTACTTC CASSSGTGGYEQYF TRBJ2-7 TRBV7-8 once TRBD1
TGCAGCGCCTGGGTGTTGAACACTGAAGCTTTCTTT CSAWVLNTEAFF TRBJ1-1 TRBV29-1 - -
TGTGCCAGTAGTATGCCCCAGGGAGAGGGGACTTGGGGGGCTGAAGCTTTCTTT CASSMPQGEGTWGAEAFF TRBJ1-1 TRBV19 - -
TGCGCCAGCAGCTTGGTTGCGGACGCAGATACGCAGTATTTT CASSLVADADTQYF TRBJ2-3 TRBV5-1 - -
TGCGCCAGCAGCTTGGTGGTCGGAGGGGGCGACGAGCAGTACTTC CASSLVVGGGDEQYF TRBJ2-7 TRBV5-1 - -
TGTGCCAGCAGCTTAGGACATCAGGTACGCAACGAGCAGTACTTC CASSLGHQVRNEQYF TRBJ2-7 TRBV6-5 - -
TGCGCCAGCACCCTGGGGATCGACTACACAGATACGCAGTATTTT CASTLGIDYTDTQYF TRBJ2-3 TRBV5-1 - -
TGTGCCAGCAGCTTATGGGCCGAGCTAGCCTACAATGAGCAGTTCTTC CASSLWAELAYNEQFF TRBJ2-1 TRBV7-3 - -
TGTGCCATCGGGTCGGCGAACTCCTACGAGCAGTACTTC CAIGSANSYEQYF TRBJ2-7 TRBV28 - -
TGTGCCAGCAGCTTAGCGGGGGGAGCCGGGGAGCTGTTTTTT CASSLAGGAGELFF TRBJ2-2 TRBV7-8 - -
TGCGCCAGCAGCTCTTCGACAGGGCTCACCGGGGAGCTGTTTTTT CASSSSTGLTGELFF TRBJ2-2 TRBV5-1 - TRBD1
TGTGCCAGCAGTGTCTACGAGCAGTACTTC CASSVYEQYF TRBJ2-7 TRBV2 - -
TGTGCCAGCAGTGCCCCCGGGTCGCGGGATGAGCAGTTCTTC CASSAPGSRDEQFF TRBJ2-1 TRBV6-1 - -
TGTGCCAGCAGGCTGAGCTCCTACAATGAGCAGTTCTTC CASRLSSYNEQFF TRBJ2-1 TRBV6-1 - -
TGTGCCAGCTCTCAGGAGACAGGGGGCCTTGGAAACACCATATATTTT CASSQETGGLGNTIYF TRBJ1-3 TRBV18 - TRBD1
TGTGCCAGCAGCCCAGGGACAGCTTACTCCTACGAGCAGTACTTC CASSPGTAYSYEQYF TRBJ2-7 TRBV7-6 - TRBD1
TGCAGCGTTACTTCAGGGGTCTACGAGCAGTACTTC CSVTSGVYEQYF TRBJ2-7 TRBV29-1 - -
TGTGCCAGCAGTCCTCACCAGGTAGGCGCTGAAGCTTTCTTT CASSPHQVGAEAFF TRBJ1-1 TRBV5-4 - -
TGTGCCAGCAGTCCCTTCCAGGGGAAAGGGTATGAGCAGTTCTTC CASSPFQGKGYEQFF TRBJ2-1 TRBV25-1 - -
TGCAGCGTTGGGATTCCCAACAGGGGCTACGAGCAGTACTTC CSVGIPNRGYEQYF TRBJ2-7 TRBV29-1 - TRBD1
TGTGCCAGCAGCCCTGGACTAGCGGCCGGGGAGCTGTTTTTT CASSPGLAAGELFF TRBJ2-2 TRBV4-2 - TRBD2
TGTGCCAGCTCACAAGTCGGGAGAGAGACTGAAGCTTTCTTT CASSQVGRETEAFF TRBJ1-1 TRBV18 - -
TGTGCCAGCAGCCTGGGACCGCCCTACGAGCAGTACTTC CASSLGPPYEQYF TRBJ2-7 TRBV5-4 - -
TGTGCCAGCAGTGATTTCCCAGGGAGCGGGATAACTAATGAAAAACTGTTTTTT CASSDFPGSGITNEKLFF TRBJ1-4 TRBV25-1 - -
TGTGCCAGCAGTTCCGACCGACTAGCGACCGGGGAGCTGTTTTTT CASSSDRLATGELFF TRBJ2-2 TRBV27 - TRBD2
TGTGCCACCAGCAGAACACCGACAGAGGGGAAACTGTTTTTT CATSRTPTEGKLFF TRBJ1-4 TRBV15 - -
TGTGCCAGCAGACTCGAGAACTACGAGCAGTACTTC CASRLENYEQYF TRBJ2-7 TRBV14 - -
TGTGCCAGCAGCTTGAGGGGGGCGGATACGCAGTATTTT CASSLRGADTQYF TRBJ2-3 TRBV5-6 - -
TGCGCCAGCAGCTTCCGAGCGGGAGTGGGGACCCAGTACTTC CASSFRAGVGTQYF TRBJ2-5 TRBV5-1 - TRBD2
TGTGCCAGCAGCTTAGCGTGGGGGGAGCAGTACTTC CASSLAWGEQYF TRBJ2-7 TRBV7-2 - -
TGTGCCAGCAGCCGGGGACAGGGATACACAGATACGCAGTATTTT CASSRGQGYTDTQYF TRBJ2-3 TRBV11-3 - TRBD1
TGTGCCAATAAACTCAGTTGGGTGACAACTGGACTATACGAGCAGTACTTC CANKLSWVTTGLYEQYF TRBJ2-7 TRBV19 - -
TGTGCCAGCAGTTCCCCGGGGATGAACACTGAAGCTTTCTTT CASSSPGMNTEAFF TRBJ1-1 TRBV28 - -
TGTGCCAGCAGACCTTGGGCTGCGGGGGCGAACACCGGGGAGCTGTTTTTT CASRPWAAGANTGELFF TRBJ2-2 TRBV7-8 once TRBD2
TGTGCCAGCAGCTCTCCTGATTTGGGAGGCTCCTACGAGCAGTACTTC CASSSPDLGGSYEQYF TRBJ2-7 TRBV11-2 - -
TGTGCCAGCAGCGTAGTGCCCAGGGCAACCCCTGGAAACACCATATATTTT CASSVVPRATPGNTIYF TRBJ1-3 TRBV9 - -
TGCAGCGTTGCCCGGACAGGGAGGTTCAACGAGCAGTACTTC CSVARTGRFNEQYF TRBJ2-7 TRBV29-1 - TRBD1
TGCGCCAGCGGGGGACAGGGGGTTTCCTACGAGCAGTACTTC CASGGQGVSYEQYF TRBJ2-7 TRBV10-1 - TRBD1
TGCGCCAGCAGCCCCCCCGTGGAGAGCCGTAAGGTAGTGTTCTTC CASSPPVESRKVVFF TRBJ2-1 TRBV4-1 - -
TGTGCCAGCAGCCCATCCGGCCAGGGTCGACAGCCCCAGCATTTT CASSPSGQGRQPQHF TRBJ1-5 TRBV6-5 few -